These T cell receptor beta chains were read from a single sample in a study of T-cell memory formation after mild COVID-19. MiXCR, applied by TCRdb to the 5' RACE reads, yields one record per CDR3 protein. The table records a few hundred thousand distinct CDR3 sequences, about 21% of them present only once. The sample comprised PBMCs or a T cell subset sorted from them (not recorded which). The source is an adult woman who had mild COVID-19 (a few samples of this study predate the infection). Cell type and time point are not known. The CDR3 runs from the conserved cysteine through the conserved F or W. A D gene is named only where the DNA matches it firmly. Clone size is not always given. Where it is, it says once, few, many or a class for expanded clones.

v_gene	abundance	j_gene	d_gene	CDR3nt	CDR3aa
TRBV6-5	NA	TRBJ2-4	NA	TGTGCCAGCAGTTCCCGTCGAGCCAAAAACATTCAGTACTTC	CASSSRRAKNIQYF
TRBV10-3	NA	TRBJ2-7	NA	TGTGCCATCAGCGTAAACGGACTCTACGAGCAGTACTTC	CAISVNGLYEQYF
TRBV7-9	NA	TRBJ2-2	NA	TGTGCCAGCAGCCCCCTTACCCGGGGGAACACCGGGGAGCTGTTTTTT	CASSPLTRGNTGELFF
TRBV29-1	NA	TRBJ1-5	NA	TGCAGCGTTGGGGGAAGCAATCAGCCCCAGCATTTT	CSVGGSNQPQHF
TRBV4-1	NA	TRBJ2-5	NA	TGCGCCAGCAGCCTCACGGGCGGGGCTAGTTCAGAGACCCAGTACTTC	CASSLTGGASSETQYF
TRBV7-9	many	TRBJ2-1	NA	TGTGCCAGCAGGGATGGGACTGCGGGGCAGCAGTTCTTC	CASRDGTAGQQFF
TRBV4-1	NA	TRBJ2-3	TRBD1	TGCGCCAGCAGCCAGACAGGGGTGGGCACAGATACGCAGTATTTT	CASSQTGVGTDTQYF
TRBV12-3/TRBV12-4	NA	TRBJ1-2	NA	TGTGCCAGCAGACTGGACAGAGCTAACTATGGCTACACCTTC	CASRLDRANYGYTF
TRBV7-2	few	TRBJ2-3	TRBD2	TGTGCCAGCAGCTTACTTCTAGCGGGAGCAGATACGCAGTATTTT	CASSLLLAGADTQYF
TRBV7-9	NA	TRBJ1-3	TRBD1	TGTGCCGGTAGGACAGGCTCCTCTGGAAACACCATATATTTT	CAGRTGSSGNTIYF
TRBV5-1	NA	TRBJ1-6	NA	TGCGCCAGCAGCCAAGAGGGACTAAGTAATTCACCCCTCCACTTT	CASSQEGLSNSPLHF
TRBV12-3/TRBV12-4	NA	TRBJ2-1	NA	TGTGCCAGCAGCCTAGTGACCCAAGGAGGACCATACAATGAGCAGTTCTTC	CASSLVTQGGPYNEQFF